A selection of T cell receptor beta chains follows, all from one sample in a study of shared clonotypes between healthy human individuals. The data were produced by immunoSEQ multiplex PCR, yet TCRdb's version contains in-frame clones alone and is incomplete. The sample lists some 320,000 clones; roughly 87% were seen once. Sequenced sample: memory CD8+ T cells sorted from blood. These receptors were collected from a man aged 18 to 30 in good health. Both conserved end residues are part of each CDR3. A D gene is named only where the DNA matches it firmly. Clone size is stated in some rows and not others, as once, few, many or a class when expanded.

CDR3 length	D gene	clone size	J gene	V gene	CDR3 protein	CDR3 DNA
15	TRBD1	NA	TRBJ2-7	TRBV27	CASSLSGQGRNEQYF	TGTGCCAGCAGTTTATCGGGACAGGGGAGGAACGAGCAGTACTTC
13	NA	NA	TRBJ1-1	TRBV2	CASSQTPNTEAFF	TGTGCCAGCAGCCAGACACCGAACACTGAAGCTTTCTTT
17	TRBD2	NA	TRBJ2-7	TRBV28	CASSPGLVSRWGYEQYF	TGTGCCAGCAGCCCTGGACTAGTGTCGCGCTGGGGGTACGAGCAGTACTTC
15	TRBD1	NA	TRBJ1-4	TRBV13	CASSLRGQVNEKLFF	TGTGCCAGCAGCTTAAGGGGGCAGGTTAATGAAAAACTGTTTTTT
16	NA	NA	TRBJ2-2	TRBV9	CASSVAWGQGTGELFF	TGTGCCAGCAGCGTAGCTTGGGGGCAAGGCACCGGGGAGCTGTTTTTT
15	NA	NA	TRBJ2-7	TRBV7-2	CASSAWRRAQDEQYF	TGTGCCAGCAGCGCTTGGCGGAGGGCCCAAGACGAGCAGTACTTC
17	TRBD1	NA	TRBJ1-5	TRBV7-2	CASSPSPGGLSNQPQHF	TGTGCCAGCAGCCCAAGTCCAGGGGGCTTGAGCAATCAGCCCCAGCATTTT
12	NA	NA	TRBJ2-7	TRBV30	CAWQAENYEQYF	TGTGCCTGGCAAGCGGAGAACTACGAGCAGTACTTC
14	NA	NA	TRBJ1-5	TRBV7-2	CASSLPWGNQPQHF	TGTGCCAGCAGCTTACCATGGGGCAATCAGCCCCAGCATTTT
16	NA	NA	TRBJ2-7	TRBV27	CASSLVIPSNVHEQYF	TGTGCCAGCAGTTTGGTGATACCTAGTAACGTCCACGAGCAGTACTTC
15	NA	NA	TRBJ2-1	TRBV28	CASSLFGGGYNEQFF	TGTGCCAGCAGTTTATTTGGGGGAGGCTACAATGAGCAGTTCTTC
15	NA	few	TRBJ1-3	TRBV7-9	CASRDAGDPGNTIYF	TGTGCCAGCAGAGACGCCGGGGACCCTGGAAACACCATATATTTT
15	NA	NA	TRBJ1-6	TRBV4-1	CASSQVQEANSPLHF	TGCGCCAGCAGCCAAGTTCAGGAGGCAAATTCACCCCTCCACTTT
14	TRBD1	NA	TRBJ2-7	TRBV27	CASSDRGPPNEQYF	TGTGCCAGCAGTGACAGGGGTCCACCAAACGAGCAGTACTTC
14	NA	NA	TRBJ2-7	TRBV19	CASSIGFNGYEQYF	TGTGCCAGTAGTATAGGGTTTAACGGCTACGAGCAGTACTTC
16	TRBD2	NA	TRBJ2-3	TRBV4-1	CASSQDGLADTDTQYF	TGCGCCAGCAGCCAAGATGGGCTAGCGGACACAGATACGCAGTATTTT
17	NA	NA	TRBJ2-1	TRBV5-4	CASSIVFRGSKDNEQFF	TGTGCCAGCAGCATAGTTTTTAGGGGGAGTAAGGACAATGAGCAGTTCTTC
16	TRBD1	few	TRBJ1-1	TRBV9	CASSVVGTALNTEAFF	TGTGCCAGCAGCGTAGTCGGGACAGCATTGAACACTGAAGCTTTCTTT
13	TRBD1	NA	TRBJ1-1	TRBV19	CASSRDRVTEAFF	TGTGCCAGTAGTAGAGACAGGGTCACTGAAGCTTTCTTT
17	NA	NA	TRBJ2-3	TRBV1	CTSSQAFSGNLTDTQYF	TGCACCAGCAGTCAGGCCTTTTCTGGCAACCTCACAGATACGCAGTATTTT
13	NA	NA	TRBJ1-1	TRBV19	CASSIQGPTEAFF	TGTGCCAGTAGTATACAGGGGCCCACTGAAGCTTTCTTT
12	NA	NA	TRBJ2-1	TRBV12-5	CASGLGSPREFF	TGTGCTAGTGGTTTGGGCAGCCCGAGAGAGTTCTTC
13	TRBD1	once	TRBJ2-7	TRBV29-1	CSVIDRAGYEQYF	TGCAGCGTCATCGACAGGGCTGGCTACGAGCAGTACTTC
13	NA	NA	TRBJ2-7	TRBV6-5	CASSYGGSYEQYF	TGTGCCAGCAGTTACGGGGGGTCCTACGAGCAGTACTTC
13	NA	NA	TRBJ1-1	TRBV5-5	CASSLYSNTEAFF	TGTGCCAGCAGCTTGTACTCGAACACTGAAGCTTTCTTT
13	NA	NA	TRBJ1-1	TRBV19	CASSTQGFTEAFF	TGTGCCAGTAGTACTCAGGGTTTCACTGAAGCTTTCTTT
15	NA	NA	TRBJ1-3	TRBV15	CATSREGNSGNTIYF	TGTGCCACCAGCAGAGAGGGCAACTCTGGAAACACCATATATTTT
14	NA	once	TRBJ1-4	TRBV29-1	CSVEVGVGAEKLFF	TGCAGCGTTGAAGTAGGGGTAGGAGCGGAAAAACTGTTTTTT
16	TRBD1	NA	TRBJ2-3	TRBV7-9	CASSLARDRVTDTQYF	TGTGCCAGCAGCCTTGCCCGGGACAGGGTCACAGATACGCAGTATTTT
15	NA	few	TRBJ2-7	TRBV11-2	CASSLPGGLDHEQYF	TGTGCCAGCAGCTTGCCCGGCGGGCTCGACCACGAGCAGTACTTC
16	TRBD2	NA	TRBJ2-3	TRBV2	CASSEWSSGSGDTQYF	TGTGCCAGCAGTGAGTGGTCTAGCGGGAGTGGAGATACGCAGTATTTT
15	TRBD2	once	TRBJ2-5	TRBV9	CASSRGSGVEETQYF	TGTGCCAGCAGCCGGGGTAGCGGGGTAGAGGAGACCCAGTACTTC
17	TRBD2	NA	TRBJ2-3	TRBV10-1	CASSGSTSGGSTDTQYF	TGCGCCAGCAGTGGATCGACTAGCGGGGGTAGCACAGATACGCAGTATTTT
14	NA	NA	TRBJ1-5	TRBV27	CASSTTATNQPQHF	TGTGCCAGCAGCACGACAGCGACTAATCAGCCCCAGCATTTT
15	NA	NA	TRBJ2-7	TRBV6-1	CASSEGDAGNYEQYF	TGTGCCAGCAGTGAGGGTGATGCGGGAAACTACGAGCAGTACTTC
17	TRBD1	NA	TRBJ2-3	TRBV7-2	CASSHTPGTGYTDTQYF	TGTGCCAGCAGCCATACCCCCGGGACAGGGTACACAGATACGCAGTATTTT
18	NA	NA	TRBJ1-6	TRBV2	CASSQPRTESSYNSPLHF	TGTGCCAGCAGCCAACCCCGGACAGAAAGCTCCTATAATTCACCCCTCCACTTT
14	NA	NA	TRBJ1-6	TRBV27	CASSFSSANSPLHF	TGTGCCAGCAGTTTTAGCAGCGCGAATTCACCCCTCCACTTT
14	NA	NA	TRBJ1-6	TRBV27	CASGIDKARVPLHF	TGTGCCAGCGGCATAGACAAGGCGAGGGTACCCCTCCACTTT
13	NA	NA	TRBJ1-1	TRBV30	CAWSTGLGTEAFF	TGTGCCTGGAGCACAGGATTAGGCACTGAAGCTTTCTTT
18	TRBD2	NA	TRBJ2-1	TRBV25-1	CASSERLAGGSSYNEQFF	TGTGCCAGCAGTGAGCGTCTAGCGGGAGGGAGCTCCTACAATGAGCAGTTCTTC
14	NA	NA	TRBJ1-1	TRBV5-6	CASSLTPGDTEAFF	TGTGCCAGCAGCTTGACCCCAGGGGACACTGAAGCTTTCTTT
13	NA	many	TRBJ2-7	TRBV29-1	CSVGSGENGEQYF	TGCAGCGTCGGCTCCGGGGAGAATGGGGAGCAGTACTTC
12	TRBD2	NA	TRBJ2-1	TRBV10-3	CAVDSGGAEQFF	TGTGCCGTAGATAGCGGGGGGGCTGAGCAGTTCTTC
14	NA	NA	TRBJ1-1	TRBV7-6	CASSPDRPYTEAFF	TGTGCCAGCAGCCCGGACAGACCGTACACTGAAGCTTTCTTT
14	NA	NA	TRBJ2-7	TRBV28	CASSLYRQFEEQYF	TGTGCCAGCAGTCTCTATCGACAGTTTGAGGAGCAGTACTTC
13	TRBD1	NA	TRBJ2-7	TRBV4-3	CASSQGTGYEQYF	TGCGCCAGCAGCCAAGGGACAGGCTACGAGCAGTACTTC
14	TRBD1	NA	TRBJ2-7	TRBV19	CASSIDDRGYEQYF	TGTGCCAGTAGTATCGATGACAGGGGCTACGAGCAGTACTTC
13	TRBD1	NA	TRBJ1-1	TRBV2	CASVQGGHTEAFF	TGTGCCAGTGTACAGGGGGGGCACACTGAAGCTTTCTTT
18	TRBD2	NA	TRBJ2-3	TRBV7-8	CASSPDTGLERMTDTQYF	TGTGCCAGCAGCCCGGATACCGGACTAGAAAGGATGACAGATACGCAGTATTTT
13	NA	NA	TRBJ1-2	TRBV7-9	CASSLRGGYGYTF	TGTGCCAGCAGCTTACGAGGGGGCTATGGCTACACCTTC
19	NA	NA	TRBJ2-3	TRBV4-3	CASSQDLPLGAGSSDTQYF	TGCGCCAGCAGCCAAGATCTCCCGCTAGGAGCGGGTTCTTCGGATACGCAGTATTTT
14	NA	NA	TRBJ2-3	TRBV10-3	CAISAPGFTDTQYF	TGTGCCATCAGTGCCCCGGGTTTCACAGATACGCAGTATTTT